One and the same sample provided the 3 T cell receptor beta chains below, sequenced in a study of blood T cell dynamics during melanoma immunotherapy. Sequencing used immunoSEQ multiplex PCR; TCRdb keeps in-frame clones, though not all of them. The sample contains about 12,000 clones, around 89% of which appear only once. Time point indicated: week 3, after first cycle of checkpoint inhibitor. Sequenced material: blood, taken from a patient treated with checkpoint blockade. Every receptor here comes from a human donor with melanoma.

The chain uses TRBV5-6 and TRBJ2-3, with 10 bases lining up with TRBD2. CDR3 size: 19 residues. V dropped 1 base and J dropped 0; count of bases not matched to a gene: 11. Germline V gives CDR1 SGHDT, CDR2 YYEEEE. The CDR3, as DNA: TGTGCCAGCAGCTTGAGCCTAGCGGGGGCTCTAGCTAGCACAGATACGCAGTATTTT. Translating gives CASSLSLAGALASTDTQYF.

The chain couples TRBV23-1 to TRBJ1-2; unclear D gene. TRBV23-1 is treated as an ORF (open reading frame) with a function not yet certain. The V end lost 6 bases, the J end lost 7 bases, and 12 bases lay between the germline ends. CDR3 length: 12 amino acids. The CDR3 DNA follows: TGCGCCAGCAGCCCGTGGGGAGGTGGCTACACCTTC. Amino acids: CASSPWGGGYTF.

The chain carries TRBV2 and TRBJ2-5; 7 bases are a match to TRBD1. This CDR3 contains 12 residues. Germline V gene data show CDR1 as SNHLY and CDR2 as FYNNEI. With 6 bases clipped from V and 4 bases from J, the junction kept 2 bases outside the gene matches. This CDR3 reads CASSRTGETQYF. CDR3 nucleotides: TGTGCCAGCAGCAGGACAGGAGAGACCCAGTACTTC.